This T cell receptor (beta chain) was recorded in a study of T cell changes during pregnancy in multiple sclerosis. The assay was immunoSEQ multiplex PCR, and TCRdb's table has in-frame clones only and misses some. The sample has 70,000 to 95,000 clones; about 92% are singletons. Sequencing used peripheral blood, obtained after pregnancy. The clonotype comes from a female donor in good health, enrolled as a control in a pregnancy study.

CDR3 protein: CASSPPSQIYEQYF. The CDR3, as DNA: TGTGCCAGCTCACCACCGTCCCAGATCTACGAGCAGTACTTC. This sequence joins TRBV18 and TRBJ2-7; D is undetermined. Looked up from germline, CDR1 is KGHSH and CDR2 is LQKENI. The germline V and J ends were trimmed by 0 bases and 3 bases, with 9 bases remaining between them. The CDR3 is 14 residues long.